Shown below are 27 T cell receptor beta chains from a single sample sequenced in a study of shared clonotypes between healthy human individuals. Repertoires were generated with immunoSEQ multiplex PCR, while TCRdb's copy carries only in-frame clones and drops some. The sample yields a few million clones, around nine tenths seen once. The sample consisted of naive CD4+ T cells sorted from blood. Documented subset: CD45RA+ positively selected. These receptors were collected from a man aged 18-30 years in good health.

Notes on this clone: In the same sample, other DNA sequences code for this CDR3. The chain couples TRBV5-1 to TRBJ2-5; 12 bases are a match to TRBD2. V shed 4 bases and J 4 bases; nucleotides not matched to a gene: 2. The CDR3 has 14 amino acids. CDR1 SGHRS and CDR2 YFSETQ come from the germline V gene. Here the CDR3 DNA reads TGCGCCAGCAGCGGACTAGCGGGGAGAGAGACCCAGTACTTC. It is translated as CASSGLAGRETQYF.

V is TRBV7-2 and J is TRBJ1-5, with 7 bases identical to TRBD1. Germline V gene data show CDR1 as SGHTA and CDR2 as FQGNSA. The CDR3 length is 15 residues. V trimming: 4 bases; J trimming: 2 bases; junction bases outside the gene matches: 5. This CDR3 is CASSYYRGGNQPQHF. In DNA, the CDR3 is TGTGCCAGCAGCTACTACAGGGGTGGCAATCAGCCCCAGCATTTT.

CDR3 region: CASSQEVAGGWNEQFF. DNA for the CDR3: TGCGCCAGCAGCCAAGAAGTCGCGGGAGGTTGGAATGAGCAGTTCTTC. The J gene is TRBJ2-1, the V gene TRBV4-3; 8 bases match TRBD2. The CDR3 totals 16 residues. Germline lookup yields CDR1 LGHNA and CDR2 YSLEER. After removal of 0 bases from V and 7 bases from J, the junction contained 8 bases not matched to a gene.

The rearrangement links TRBV25-1 to TRBJ2-1, with a weak D call TRBD1 (5 bases). Germline V gene data show CDR1 as MGHDK and CDR2 as SYGVNS. The V gene lost 3 bases and the J gene lost 9 bases, with 21 bases spanning the gap. This CDR3 spans 16 amino acids. The CDR3 coding sequence is TGTGCCAGCAGTGAGTCCCCCCTCTCCCAAACAGGTGAGCAGTTCTTC. Amino acid sequence: CASSESPLSQTGEQFF.

Concerning this clone: The same CDR3 arises from other DNA sequences in this sample as well. The rearrangement links TRBV30 to TRBJ1-2; 10 bases are a match to TRBD1. Germline assignment: CDR1 GTSNPN and CDR2 SVGIG (reference sequence). The CDR3 sequence is 12 residues long. J was trimmed by 8 bases and V by 5 bases; bases with no gene match: 5. CDR3 amino acids: CAWDRGLGGYTF. The DNA of the CDR3 is TGTGCCTGGGACAGGGGGCTTGGGGGCTACACCTTC.

The chain employs TRBV9 and TRBJ2-3, with 8 bases identical to TRBD2. This CDR3 has 17 residues. Germline V gene data show CDR1 as SGDLS and CDR2 as YYNGEE. The J segment lost 2 bases and the V segment lost 0 bases, leaving 8 bases of the junction unmatched. The CDR3 region has the DNA TGTGCCAGCAGCGTAGGTGCTAGCGGGTCCTTCACAGATACGCAGTATTTT. Residues: CASSVGASGSFTDTQYF.

The chain recombines TRBV10-1 with TRBJ2-1; 12 nucleotides agree with TRBD2. Trimming at V came to 1 base and at J to 5 bases, leaving 0 bases not matched to a gene. Germline V lookup: CDR1 WNHNN, CDR2 SYGVQD (reference sequence). This CDR3 region has 15 residues. CDR3 region: CASSEWTSGDNEQFF. CDR3 DNA: TGCGCCAGCAGTGAGTGGACTAGCGGGGACAATGAGCAGTTCTTC.

In this sample, this clone turned up once. V usage is TRBV10-3 and J usage is TRBJ1-3, with 12 positions matching TRBD1. The J segment lost 1 base and the V segment lost 2 bases, leaving 9 bases of the junction unmatched. The CDR3 runs to 19 residues. Germline CDR1 reads ENHRY; CDR2 reads SYGVKD. Here the CDR3 DNA reads TGTGCCATCAGTGAGGGGGGACAGGGGGCAATGATTTCTGGAAACACCATATATTTT. This gives the protein CAISEGGQGAMISGNTIYF.

This chain joins TRBV10-2 and TRBJ2-3; TRBD1 might be the D (5 bases). The CDR3 is 15 residues long. CDR1 and CDR2 (germline): WSHSY, SAAADI. V lost 0 bases and J 1 base, leaving 8 bases between the germline ends. The CDR3 loop is CASSESPGRTDTQYF. Here the CDR3 DNA reads TGCGCCAGCAGTGAGTCGCCAGGGCGCACAGATACGCAGTATTTT.

The chain recombines TRBV19 with TRBJ1-5, with 10 positions matching TRBD1. CDR1 and CDR2 from the germline V gene are LNHDA and SQIVND (reference sequence). With 6 bases clipped from V and 11 bases from J, the junction kept 13 bases outside the gene matches. This CDR3 spans 15 amino acids. The DNA for the CDR3 is TGTGCCAGTAGCCAGGGACAGGGGATATCAGCGGCCCAGCATTTT. The encoded protein is CASSQGQGISAAQHF.

This clone occurred a few times. The rearrangement uses TRBV5-1 and TRBJ1-1; D uncertain. Germline V lookup: CDR1 SGHRS, CDR2 YFSETQ. V shed 4 bases and J shed 6 bases, with 10 bases lying between them. This CDR3 has 12 amino acids. The CDR3, as DNA: TGCGCCAGCAGCCGCTCGCCCGCTGAAGCTTTCTTT. Protein: CASSRSPAEAFF.

The chain links TRBV4-3 to TRBJ2-7; TRBD1 might be the D (7 bases). The CDR3 sequence is 15 residues long. Germline lookup yields CDR1 LGHNA and CDR2 YSLEER. Trimming removed 3 bases from V and 1 base from J, with 13 bases in between. CDR3 bases: TGCGCCAGCAGCCACCCAGGGGGGTGTTCCTACGAGCAGTACTTC. It codes for CASSHPGGCSYEQYF.

This sequence joins TRBV19 and TRBJ2-7; D is possibly TRBD2 (6 bases). The CDR3 is 16 residues long. CDR1 is LNHDA and CDR2 is SQIVND in the germline V gene (reference sequence). The V end was cut by 7 bases, the J end by 2 bases, with 21 bases between. CDR3 amino acids: CASTHSYGGIAYEQYF. The CDR3, as DNA: TGTGCCAGTACCCACTCATACGGGGGAATTGCCTACGAGCAGTACTTC.

Comments on this clone: This CDR3 is also generated by other DNA sequences in the sample. The chain joins TRBV9 to TRBJ1-3, with D maybe TRBD1 (5 bases). Trimming shortened V by 2 bases and J by 2 bases, and 8 bases separated the two germline ends. Germline V gives CDR1 SGDLS, CDR2 YYNGEE. The CDR3 spans 14 residues. The CDR3 is CASSVGGTGNTIYF. The CDR3 nucleotides are TGTGCCAGCAGCGTCGGGGGGACTGGAAACACCATATATTTT. Supplemented by reference TRBV9 and TRBJ1-3, the full variable domain reads DSGVTQTPKHLITATGQRVTLRCSPRSGDLSVYWYQQSLDQGLQFLIQYYNGEERAKGNILERFSAQQFPDLHSELNLSSLELGDSALYFCASSVGGTGNTIYFGEGSWLTVV.

V usage is TRBV5-4 and J usage is TRBJ1-6, with D maybe TRBD1 (5 bases). Germline V lookup: CDR1 SGHNT, CDR2 YYREEE (reference sequence). V lost 4 bases and J 10 bases, leaving 18 bases between the germline ends. This CDR3 has 15 residues. CDR3 DNA sequence: TGTGCCAGCAGCCCGAGACAGCTAGACTACTCACCCCTCCACTTT. Protein: CASSPRQLDYSPLHF. Full variable domain (outside the CDR3, taken from reference TRBV5-4 and TRBJ1-6): ETGVTQSPTHLIKTRGQQVTLRCSSQSGHNTVSWYQQALGQGPQFIFQYYREEENGRGNFPPRFSGLQFPNYSSELNVNALELDDSALYLCASSPRQLDYSPLHFGNGTRLTVT.

This clone has only a few counts. The chain has TRBV6-6 and TRBJ1-2, with D uncertain. The germline V gene encodes CDR1 MNHNY and CDR2 SVGAGI (reference sequence). V lost 5 bases and J lost 10, with 8 bases in between. The CDR3 is made up of 10 amino acids. The CDR3 here is CASSQDHYTF. The CDR3 coding sequence is TGTGCCAGCAGTCAGGACCACTACACCTTC.

J is TRBJ1-1 and V is TRBV7-6; TRBD1 is a possible D gene (5 bases). Trimming left V 1 base short and J 8 bases short, with 11 bases between. The CDR3 runs to 13 residues. Germline loops: CDR1 SGHVS, CDR2 FNYEAQ. CDR3 bases: TGTGCCAGCAGCTTAGTTCAGGGAATGGAAGCTTTCTTT. Translation gives CASSLVQGMEAFF.

The chain combines TRBV4-1 with TRBJ2-7; TRBD2 aligns across 9 bases. V was pared by 1 base and J by 1 base, with 2 bases of the junction left unmatched. CDR3 length: 15 amino acids. Germline V lookup: CDR1 MGHRA, CDR2 YSYEKL. The CDR3 DNA sequence: TGCGCCAGCAGCCAAGGGCGGGGGGGGTCCTACGAGCAGTACTTC. It is translated as CASSQGRGGSYEQYF.

V usage is TRBV7-2 and J usage is TRBJ1-5, with D possibly TRBD1 on 5 matching bases. V was shortened by 4 bases and J by 1 base, with 8 bases between the two germline ends. This CDR3 has 14 amino acids. The germline gives CDR1 SGHTA, CDR2 FQGNSA. CDR3 sequence: CASSSQASNQPQHF. The CDR3 nucleotides read TGTGCCAGCAGCTCACAGGCGAGCAATCAGCCCCAGCATTTT. The variable domain in full, with the rest retrieved from reference TRBV7-2 and TRBJ1-5, is GAGVSQSPSNKVTEKGKDVELRCDPISGHTALYWYRQSLGQGLEFLIYFQGNSAPDKSGLPSDRFSAERTGGSVSTLTIQRTQQEDSAVYLCASSSQASNQPQHFGDGTRLSIL.

The V and J genes are TRBV25-1 and TRBJ2-3, with TRBD2 matching 9 bases. The CDR3 is 15 amino acids. Looked up from germline, CDR1 is MGHDK and CDR2 is SYGVNS. Trimming at V came to 1 base and at J to 4 bases, leaving 3 bases not matched to a gene. The CDR3 region is CASSESGLASDTQYF. The DNA for the CDR3 is TGTGCCAGCAGTGAATCGGGACTAGCATCAGATACGCAGTATTTT.

The rearrangement links TRBV6-5 to TRBJ1-1, with D possibly being TRBD1 (5 bases). Germline lookup yields CDR1 MNHEY and CDR2 SVGAGI. Trimming pared 7 bases from V and 8 bases from J, leaving 11 bases between. The CDR3 loop spans 11 amino acids. Written as DNA, the CDR3 is TGTGCCAGCATTTGGAGACAGGAAGCTTTCTTT. It codes for CASIWRQEAFF.

This clone was observed once. V and J are TRBV6-1 and TRBJ2-1; 9 bases are a match to TRBD2. The germline CDR1 and CDR2 sequences are MNHNS and SASEGT. After removal of 4 bases from V and 4 bases from J, the junction contained 5 bases not matched to a gene. CDR3 length: 15 residues. CDR3 coding DNA: TGTGCCAGCAGTGTTGCGGGGGGGACTTACAATGAGCAGTTCTTC. Amino acid sequence: CASSVAGGTYNEQFF.

The V and J genes are TRBV7-8 and TRBJ2-1; 7 bases line up with TRBD1. Trimming at V came to 8 bases and at J to 0 bases, leaving 10 bases not matched to a gene. CDR3 length: 16 amino acids. The germline V gene encodes CDR1 SGHVS and CDR2 FQNEAQ. In DNA, the CDR3 is TGTGCCAGCCGCGCAGGGGGACCTAGCTCCTACAATGAGCAGTTCTTC. Translation: CASRAGGPSSYNEQFF.

The V call is TRBV7-2, the J call TRBJ2-5, with TRBD2 identical over 10 bases. From germline, CDR1 is SGHTA and CDR2 FQGNSA. CDR3 length: 13 residues. V trimming: 6 bases; J trimming: 4 bases; junction bases outside the gene matches: 2. The CDR3, as DNA: TGTGCCAGCAGGGTAGCGGGAGGAGAGACCCAGTACTTC. Protein sequence: CASRVAGGETQYF.

The V and J genes are TRBV6-1 and TRBJ1-2; perhaps TRBD1 as D (6 bases). CDR1 is MNHNS and CDR2 is SASEGT in the germline V gene. The V and J ends lost 3 bases and 2 bases respectively, with 13 bases between them. CDR3 length equals 15 residues. In DNA, the CDR3 is TGTGCCAGCAGTGATTTTCCAGGGGCCAACTATGGCTACACCTTC. It codes for CASSDFPGANYGYTF.

This clone appeared once. The CDR3 is CASSEAGAGANTQYF. CDR3 DNA sequence: TGTGCCAGCAGTGAAGCGGGGGCAGGGGCGAATACGCAGTATTTT. V gene TRBV6-1 combines with J gene TRBJ2-3, with a tentative D call TRBD1 (6 bases). This CDR3 comprises 15 residues. From germline, CDR1 is MNHNS and CDR2 SASEGT. V lost 0 bases and J lost 7, with 14 bases in between.

The chain links TRBV13 to TRBJ2-7; D gene ambiguous. With 0 bases removed from V and 3 bases from J, the gap between germline ends came to 6 bases. CDR3 length equals 13 residues. Germline assignment: CDR1 PRHDT and CDR2 FYEKMQ (reference sequence). This CDR3 reads CASSLGSFYEQYF. CDR3 in DNA: TGTGCCAGCAGCTTAGGGTCGTTCTACGAGCAGTACTTC.